This record covers a single T cell receptor (beta chain). Its specific antigen is unknown. Base-call qualities are not available, and no considerably larger clone is one nucleotide away. This specimen comes from a study of blood T cells in healthy people across ages (dated by TCRdb to between 2014 and 2017). In terms of the full investigation: In model experiments, template switching captured about one uniquely barcoded TCR beta cDNA molecule for every two T cells. To avoid experimental bias, donors of different ages were randomly spread across the sequencing lanes. The donors were split into four age groups: young (average around 17 years), middle-aged (39), aged (more than 55) and long-lived (roughly 77). Two additional independent replicas of 1 million unique cDNA reads from the same blood draw were analyzed for two donors (one aged 18 to 30 and one aged 80 or older). To track age-related changes in TCR beta repertoire diversity, the study relied on deep sequencing normalized with unique cDNA molecular identifiers. General study outcomes and caveats: Because the CMV infection status of the donors was unknown, age-related changes in expanded clonotypes may potentially have been confounded. There was a strong correlation between observed TCR beta diversity and the percentage of naive T cells measured by flow cytometry. Estimates of total diversity from one million sequenced T cells were regarded as lower bounds and underestimates. Compared with the aged group, the long-lived group had more naive CD4+ T cells, fewer expanded clones and increased TCR diversity, a pattern suggesting age selection. Bulk unsorted PBMC profiling prevented conclusive comparison of naive and antigen-experienced compartments. Observed TCR beta diversity per million T cells fell roughly linearly with age, and a significant reduction was already apparent by age roughly 40.

The library relied on 5' RACE. These reads were obtained on an Illumina HiSeq 2500. A second PCR of about 6 to 11 cycles was run with a J-beta primer mix and a sample-barcoded 5' primer. A template-switch 5' adaptor carrying 12 random nucleotides introduced a unique molecular identifier onto each TCR beta cDNA molecule. Each sample yielded at least 2.5 million CDR3-containing paired-end reads. First-strand cDNA synthesis was performed from all RNA using the Mint cDNA synthesis kit, with priming by a TRBC-specific oligonucleotide. Following uracil-DNA glycosylase treatment, all cDNA underwent a first 18-cycle PCR with the universal primers M1SS and BC2_uni_R. The study's processing was this. For normalization, 1 million high-quality reads, each with a distinct molecular identifier, were randomly selected from each sample. Instead of being binned into consensus sequences, reads with shared molecular identifiers were discarded. MiTCR, run with a Q25 quality threshold and the strictest error-elimination algorithm, handled CDR3 identification, clonotype clustering and error correction. A nonparametric unseen species model using Euler transformation provided a lower-bound estimate of total TCR beta diversity. In TCRdb, the public reads were trimmed at Q25 with fastp and aligned with MiXCR, with productive beta chains retained. Under each unique CDR3 protein, matching rows form one entry showing the most common genes and DNA. The authors' filters were not applied to this entry. The sample table holds more than 650,000 distinct CDR3 sequences, of which about 55% were seen once. Under 50% of the sample lies in the top ten.

The roughly 37 donors, aged about 6 to 95 years, were systemically healthy Caucasian individuals from Russia. About 10 milliliters of peripheral blood were collected from each donor into EDTA-treated Vacutainer tubes. Ficoll-Paque density-gradient centrifugation was used to isolate PBMCs, with at least 6 million per sample. Trizol reagent was used to extract total RNA from PBMCs, with at least 6 micrograms per sample. Naive CD45RAhigh/CD27high T cell percentages were measured by flow cytometry on a PBMC aliquot from every donor. The CDR3, from cysteine to phenylalanine, totals 14 residues. Of all the DNA, just the CDR3 is kept, 42 bases in frame from base 1. Germline trimming: 6 bases from V, 6 bases from J; junction bases outside gene matches: 8. According to the germline V gene (reference sequence), CDR1 reads DFQATT and CDR2 reads SNEGSKA.

The sample consisted of blood. The origin of this receptor is a man aged 80 or over in good health. The chain joins TRBV20-1 to TRBJ2-7; 13 bases in between match TRBD2. The CDR3 loop reads CSAPGTSGKFEQYF. The nucleotide sequence is given as TGCAGTGCACCGGGGACTAGCGGGAAGTTCGAGCAGTACTTC.